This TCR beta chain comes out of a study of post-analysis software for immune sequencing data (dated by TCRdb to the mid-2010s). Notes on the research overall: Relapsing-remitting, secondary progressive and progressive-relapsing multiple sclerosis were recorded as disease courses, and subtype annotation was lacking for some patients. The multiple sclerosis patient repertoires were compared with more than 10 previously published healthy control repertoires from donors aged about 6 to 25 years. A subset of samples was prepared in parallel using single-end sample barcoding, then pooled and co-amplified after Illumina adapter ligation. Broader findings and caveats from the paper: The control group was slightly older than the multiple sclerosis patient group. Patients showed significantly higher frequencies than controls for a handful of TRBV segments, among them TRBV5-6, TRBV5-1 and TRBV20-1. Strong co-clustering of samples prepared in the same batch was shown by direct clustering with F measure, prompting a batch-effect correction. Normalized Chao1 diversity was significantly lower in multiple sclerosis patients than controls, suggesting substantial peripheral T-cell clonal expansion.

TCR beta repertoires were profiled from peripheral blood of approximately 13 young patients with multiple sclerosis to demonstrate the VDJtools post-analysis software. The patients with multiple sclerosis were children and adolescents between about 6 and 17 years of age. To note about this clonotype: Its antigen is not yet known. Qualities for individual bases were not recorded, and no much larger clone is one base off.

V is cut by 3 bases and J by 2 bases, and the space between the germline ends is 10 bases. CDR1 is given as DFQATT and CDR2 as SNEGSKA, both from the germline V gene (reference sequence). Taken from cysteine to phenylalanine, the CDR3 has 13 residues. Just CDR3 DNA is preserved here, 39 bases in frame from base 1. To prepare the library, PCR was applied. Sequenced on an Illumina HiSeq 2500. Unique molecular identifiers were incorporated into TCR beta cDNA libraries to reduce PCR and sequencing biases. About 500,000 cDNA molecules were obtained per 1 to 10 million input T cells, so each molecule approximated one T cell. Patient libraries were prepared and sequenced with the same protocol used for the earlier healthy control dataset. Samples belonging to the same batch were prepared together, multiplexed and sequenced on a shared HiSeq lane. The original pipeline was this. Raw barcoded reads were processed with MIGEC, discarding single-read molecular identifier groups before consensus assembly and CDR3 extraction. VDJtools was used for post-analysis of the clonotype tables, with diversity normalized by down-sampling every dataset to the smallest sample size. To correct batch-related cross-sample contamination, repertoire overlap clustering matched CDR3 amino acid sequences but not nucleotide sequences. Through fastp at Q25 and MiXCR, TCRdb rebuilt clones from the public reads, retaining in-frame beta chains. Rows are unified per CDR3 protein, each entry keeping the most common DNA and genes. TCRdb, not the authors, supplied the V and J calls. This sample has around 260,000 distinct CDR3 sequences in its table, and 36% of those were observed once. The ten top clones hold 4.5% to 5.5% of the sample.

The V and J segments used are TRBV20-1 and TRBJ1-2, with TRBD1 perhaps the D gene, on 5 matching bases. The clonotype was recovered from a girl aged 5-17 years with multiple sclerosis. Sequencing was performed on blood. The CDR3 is CSARTERNYGYTF. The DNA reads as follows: TGCAGTGCTAGGACAGAGAGAAACTATGGCTACACCTTC.